A selection of T cell receptor beta chains follows, all from one sample in a study of blood T cell repertoires in COVID-19. The data were produced by immunoSEQ multiplex PCR, yet TCRdb's version contains in-frame clones alone and is incomplete. The sample carries about 100,000 clones, roughly 87% recorded once. The sequenced material came from peripheral blood. These receptors were taken from a young man in a cohort sampled during active COVID-19. Each CDR3 is given with its conserved first and last residue. A D gene is named only where the DNA matches it firmly. Size values are once, few and many counts, or a class for expanded clones, and some rows have none.

j_call: TRBJ2-5
d_call: TRBD2
clone_size: .
v_call: TRBV2
cdr3_nt: TGTGCCAGCAGTATCCGGGGGGGCCGGGAGACCCAGTACTTC
cdr3_aa: CASSIRGGRETQYF

j_call: TRBJ2-5
d_call: TRBD2
clone_size: .
v_call: TRBV18
cdr3_nt: TGTGCCAGCTCACCAAGGGCTGGCGGGGGGGCCGGAGAGACCCAGTACTTC
cdr3_aa: CASSPRAGGGAGETQYF

j_call: TRBJ1-1
d_call: .
clone_size: once
v_call: TRBV6-2/TRBV6-3
cdr3_nt: TGTGCCAGCAGCGCCAAGGGAGGGACTGAAGCTTTCTTT
cdr3_aa: CASSAKGGTEAFF

j_call: TRBJ2-1
d_call: .
clone_size: .
v_call: TRBV2
cdr3_nt: TGTGCCAGCAGCCTCGGTACCTACAATGAGCAGTTCTTC
cdr3_aa: CASSLGTYNEQFF

j_call: TRBJ2-1
d_call: TRBD2
clone_size: .
v_call: TRBV27
cdr3_nt: TGTGCCAGCAGCCCCACGGGAGGGTCCAATGAGCAGTTCTTC
cdr3_aa: CASSPTGGSNEQFF

j_call: TRBJ1-2
d_call: TRBD1
clone_size: .
v_call: TRBV27
cdr3_nt: TGTGCCAGCAGTTTGTCGCAGGGGGCCTGGGGCTACACCTTC
cdr3_aa: CASSLSQGAWGYTF

j_call: TRBJ2-3
d_call: TRBD2
clone_size: .
v_call: TRBV10-2
cdr3_nt: TGCGCCAGCAGCCGACTAGCAGGAGGCAGCACAGATACGCAGTATTTT
cdr3_aa: CASSRLAGGSTDTQYF

j_call: TRBJ2-3
d_call: TRBD2
clone_size: once
v_call: TRBV27
cdr3_nt: TGTGCCAGCAGTTTAGCGGGGGGGACGACAGATACGCAGTATTTT
cdr3_aa: CASSLAGGTTDTQYF

j_call: TRBJ1-5
d_call: TRBD1
clone_size: .
v_call: TRBV5-1
cdr3_nt: TGCGCCAGCAGCTTGGGACAGGGGGAAAGTCAGCCCCAGCATTTT
cdr3_aa: CASSLGQGESQPQHF

j_call: TRBJ2-1
d_call: TRBD2
clone_size: .
v_call: TRBV2
cdr3_nt: TGTGCCAGCGGACTAGCGGGGGGGGTCAATGAGCAGTTCTTC
cdr3_aa: CASGLAGGVNEQFF

j_call: TRBJ1-5
d_call: .
clone_size: .
v_call: TRBV12-3/TRBV12-4
cdr3_nt: TGTGCCAGCAGTGTTACAGGTAATCAGCCCCAGCATTTT
cdr3_aa: CASSVTGNQPQHF

j_call: TRBJ2-3
d_call: TRBD1
clone_size: once
v_call: TRBV7-9
cdr3_nt: TGTGCCAGCAGCTTCGGACAGGGAGCCACAGATACGCAGTATTTT
cdr3_aa: CASSFGQGATDTQYF

j_call: TRBJ1-3
d_call: .
clone_size: .
v_call: TRBV6-5
cdr3_nt: TGTGCCAGCAGCCCCAGGGGTGCCGGAAACACCATATATTTT
cdr3_aa: CASSPRGAGNTIYF

j_call: TRBJ2-5
d_call: TRBD1
clone_size: .
v_call: TRBV27
cdr3_nt: TGTGCCAGCAGTCCATCTACAGGGGGCGAGACCCAGTACTTC
cdr3_aa: CASSPSTGGETQYF

j_call: TRBJ2-7
d_call: TRBD2
clone_size: .
v_call: TRBV6-6
cdr3_nt: TGTGCCAGCAGTTACCGACTAGCGGGGGGCTGGGAGCAGTACTTC
cdr3_aa: CASSYRLAGGWEQYF

j_call: TRBJ2-1
d_call: .
clone_size: .
v_call: TRBV6-4
cdr3_nt: TGTGCCAGCTATACCGTCAGGGGCTCCTACAATGAGCAGTTCTTC
cdr3_aa: CASYTVRGSYNEQFF

j_call: TRBJ1-5
d_call: TRBD1
clone_size: .
v_call: TRBV18
cdr3_nt: TGTGCCAGCTCACCGACAGGGGGTCACCAGCCCCAGCATTTT
cdr3_aa: CASSPTGGHQPQHF

j_call: TRBJ2-2
d_call: .
clone_size: .
v_call: TRBV7-2
cdr3_nt: TGTGCCAGCAGCCCTATCGGCACACTGGGGCTCGGCGGGGAGCTGTTTTTT
cdr3_aa: CASSPIGTLGLGGELFF

j_call: TRBJ2-5
d_call: .
clone_size: .
v_call: TRBV2
cdr3_nt: TGTGCCAGCAGTGGGCCCGGGGAGACCCAGTACTTC
cdr3_aa: CASSGPGETQYF

j_call: TRBJ2-7
d_call: TRBD1
clone_size: .
v_call: TRBV9
cdr3_nt: TGTGCCAGCAGCGTCCAGGGGGCAAGCTACGAGCAGTACTTC
cdr3_aa: CASSVQGASYEQYF

j_call: TRBJ2-7
d_call: TRBD1
clone_size: .
v_call: TRBV20-1
cdr3_nt: TGCAGTGCTAGTCCCAAAACAGGGGTTTTCTACGAGCAGTACTTC
cdr3_aa: CSASPKTGVFYEQYF

j_call: TRBJ1-1
d_call: .
clone_size: .
v_call: TRBV30
cdr3_nt: TGTGCCTCGAATGGCAGACAGAACACTGAAGCTTTCTTT
cdr3_aa: CASNGRQNTEAFF

j_call: TRBJ2-3
d_call: .
clone_size: .
v_call: TRBV5-5
cdr3_nt: TGTGCCAGCAGCTTAGGGGACACCGATAGCACAGATACGCAGTATTTT
cdr3_aa: CASSLGDTDSTDTQYF

j_call: TRBJ1-3
d_call: .
clone_size: .
v_call: TRBV11-2
cdr3_nt: TGTGCCAGCAGCTTAGGGCAGCGTAGAAACACCATATATTTT
cdr3_aa: CASSLGQRRNTIYF

j_call: TRBJ2-4
d_call: TRBD1
clone_size: .
v_call: TRBV5-1
cdr3_nt: TGCGCCAGCAGCTTAGGACAGGGGCAAAACATTCAGTACTTC
cdr3_aa: CASSLGQGQNIQYF

j_call: TRBJ1-1
d_call: .
clone_size: .
v_call: TRBV19
cdr3_nt: TGTGCCAGTAGTATAGCCCCGCCCGGGAACACTGAAGCTTTCTTT
cdr3_aa: CASSIAPPGNTEAFF

j_call: TRBJ2-3
d_call: .
clone_size: .
v_call: TRBV3-1/TRBV3-2
cdr3_nt: TGTGCCAGCAGCCAAGATCCTAGTGCTAGCACAGATACGCAGTATTTT
cdr3_aa: CASSQDPSASTDTQYF

j_call: TRBJ1-6
d_call: .
clone_size: once
v_call: TRBV7-2
cdr3_nt: TGTGCCAGCAGCCCTGGACAGAGCTATAATTCACCCCTCCACTTT
cdr3_aa: CASSPGQSYNSPLHF

j_call: TRBJ2-3
d_call: .
clone_size: .
v_call: TRBV9
cdr3_nt: TGTGCCAGCAGCGTAGGACGCACCGGCGGGGATACGCAGTATTTT
cdr3_aa: CASSVGRTGGDTQYF

j_call: TRBJ1-2
d_call: .
clone_size: .
v_call: TRBV28
cdr3_nt: TGTGCCAGCAGTTCCGTTGGGGGGACGGCCCTTTATAAAATGAGTTACACCTTC
cdr3_aa: CASSSVGGTALYKMSYTF

j_call: TRBJ1-2
d_call: TRBD1
clone_size: .
v_call: TRBV19
cdr3_nt: TGTGCCAGTAGTCCCTGGACAGGGGCGCTATCTAACTATGGCTACACCTTC
cdr3_aa: CASSPWTGALSNYGYTF

j_call: TRBJ1-1
d_call: .
clone_size: .
v_call: TRBV5-6
cdr3_nt: TGTGCCAGCAGCTTGGGACAGGACGTCACTGAAGCTTTCTTT
cdr3_aa: CASSLGQDVTEAFF

j_call: TRBJ2-1
d_call: TRBD1
clone_size: .
v_call: TRBV27
cdr3_nt: TGTGCCAGCAGTTTGCTGGGACAGGGGTACAATGAGCAGTTCTTC
cdr3_aa: CASSLLGQGYNEQFF

j_call: TRBJ1-2
d_call: .
clone_size: .
v_call: TRBV6-2/TRBV6-3
cdr3_nt: TGTGCCAGCAGTCGACAGGACTATGGCTACACCTTC
cdr3_aa: CASSRQDYGYTF

j_call: TRBJ1-1
d_call: .
clone_size: .
v_call: TRBV6-2/TRBV6-3
cdr3_nt: TGTGCCAGCAGTTACTCGATTGAGGGGTCGGGACAAGGGAACACTGAAGCTTTCTTT
cdr3_aa: CASSYSIEGSGQGNTEAFF

j_call: TRBJ1-1
d_call: .
clone_size: .
v_call: TRBV7-2
cdr3_nt: TGTGCCAGCAGCTTAGGGGGGCAGATCTACACTGAAGCTTTCTTT
cdr3_aa: CASSLGGQIYTEAFF

j_call: TRBJ2-1
d_call: .
clone_size: .
v_call: TRBV5-4
cdr3_nt: TGTGCCAGCAGCTTGAGGGGGAGCGCCTACAATGAGCAGTTCTTC
cdr3_aa: CASSLRGSAYNEQFF

j_call: TRBJ1-2
d_call: TRBD1
clone_size: .
v_call: TRBV2
cdr3_nt: TGTGCCAGCAGTGACCGGGACAGGGTTGGCTACACCTTC
cdr3_aa: CASSDRDRVGYTF

j_call: TRBJ1-1
d_call: TRBD1
clone_size: .
v_call: TRBV6-1
cdr3_nt: TGTGCCAGCAGTGAAGGGTGGGGACAGACAAACCCGACCGCTTTCTTT
cdr3_aa: CASSEGWGQTNPTAFF

j_call: TRBJ2-3
d_call: .
clone_size: .
v_call: TRBV11-3
cdr3_nt: TGTGCCAGCAGCCCGGGACACTCTCTAGATACGCAGTATTTT
cdr3_aa: CASSPGHSLDTQYF

j_call: TRBJ2-5
d_call: .
clone_size: .
v_call: TRBV5-8
cdr3_nt: TGTGCCAGCAGCTTGTCCGTGGAGACCCAGTACTTC
cdr3_aa: CASSLSVETQYF

j_call: TRBJ1-1
d_call: .
clone_size: .
v_call: TRBV7-2
cdr3_nt: TGTGCCAGCAGCCCTCACCAGGGAGGGACTGAAGCTTTCTTT
cdr3_aa: CASSPHQGGTEAFF

j_call: TRBJ2-1
d_call: TRBD2
clone_size: .
v_call: TRBV9
cdr3_nt: TGTGCCAGCAGCGTAGGCGGGGGTCTCTCCTACAATGAGCAGTTCTTC
cdr3_aa: CASSVGGGLSYNEQFF

j_call: TRBJ2-1
d_call: TRBD2
clone_size: .
v_call: TRBV19
cdr3_nt: TGTGCCAGTAGTATTGGGGCGGGGGGGCCGAATGAGCAGTTCTTC
cdr3_aa: CASSIGAGGPNEQFF

j_call: TRBJ1-4
d_call: TRBD1
clone_size: .
v_call: TRBV9
cdr3_nt: TGTGCCAGCAGCCTTCTACAGGGGACGAATGAAAAACTGTTTTTT
cdr3_aa: CASSLLQGTNEKLFF

j_call: TRBJ1-2
d_call: .
clone_size: .
v_call: TRBV7-9
cdr3_nt: TGTGCCAGCAGCTTGGGACAACTTCTTGGCTACACCTTC
cdr3_aa: CASSLGQLLGYTF

j_call: TRBJ1-4
d_call: TRBD1
clone_size: .
v_call: TRBV6-5
cdr3_nt: TGTGCCAGCAGTTACGGGGCCGGACAGGGCAATGAAAAACTGTTTTTT
cdr3_aa: CASSYGAGQGNEKLFF

j_call: TRBJ1-1
d_call: TRBD1
clone_size: .
v_call: TRBV3-1/TRBV3-2
cdr3_nt: TGTGCCAGCAGCCAAGACAGGGGGCTGCCTGAAGCTTTCTTT
cdr3_aa: CASSQDRGLPEAFF

j_call: TRBJ2-4
d_call: .
clone_size: .
v_call: TRBV2
cdr3_nt: TGTGCCAGCAGTGTCGAGGCTCTACTAGCCAAAAACATTCAGTACTTC
cdr3_aa: CASSVEALLAKNIQYF

j_call: TRBJ2-5
d_call: .
clone_size: .
v_call: TRBV7-9
cdr3_nt: TGTGCCACCCAGCAGGGGAATGAAGAGACCCAGTACTTC
cdr3_aa: CATQQGNEETQYF

j_call: TRBJ2-7
d_call: .
clone_size: .
v_call: TRBV7-3
cdr3_nt: TGTGCCAGCAGCTTAATTGGGGGGTCCTACGAGCAGTACTTC
cdr3_aa: CASSLIGGSYEQYF

j_call: TRBJ2-3
d_call: .
clone_size: .
v_call: TRBV5-1
cdr3_nt: TGCGCCAGCAGCTTGGCCCAGGACACAGATACGCAGTATTTT
cdr3_aa: CASSLAQDTDTQYF

j_call: TRBJ2-7
d_call: TRBD2
clone_size: once
v_call: TRBV6-2/TRBV6-3
cdr3_nt: TGTGCCAGCAGCTCCTGGCGGGGGGGACCCAAAACCTTCTACGAGCAGTACTTC
cdr3_aa: CASSSWRGGPKTFYEQYF

j_call: TRBJ1-1
d_call: .
clone_size: .
v_call: TRBV6-5
cdr3_nt: TGTGCCAGCAGGAGCGACCGGTGGGTCGACACTGAAGCTTTCTTT
cdr3_aa: CASRSDRWVDTEAFF

j_call: TRBJ1-5
d_call: .
clone_size: .
v_call: TRBV7-2
cdr3_nt: TGTGCCAGCAGCTTATACAGTAGCAATCAGCCCCAGCATTTT
cdr3_aa: CASSLYSSNQPQHF